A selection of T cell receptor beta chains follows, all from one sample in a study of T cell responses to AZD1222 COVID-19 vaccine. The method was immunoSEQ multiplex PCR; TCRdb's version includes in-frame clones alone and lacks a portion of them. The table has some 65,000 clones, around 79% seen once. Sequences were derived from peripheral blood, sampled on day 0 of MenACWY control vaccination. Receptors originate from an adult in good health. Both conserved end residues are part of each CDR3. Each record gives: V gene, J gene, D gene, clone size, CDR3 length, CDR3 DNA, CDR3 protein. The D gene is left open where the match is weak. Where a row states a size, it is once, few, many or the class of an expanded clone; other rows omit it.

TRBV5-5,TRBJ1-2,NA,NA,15,TGTGCCAGCAGACCCGGGACCGGGCAGTACTATGGCTACACCTTC,CASRPGTGQYYGYTF
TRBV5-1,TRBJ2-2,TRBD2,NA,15,TGCGCCAGTCGAGCCCGGGAGGGAGGCACCGGGGAGCTGTTTTTT,CASRAREGGTGELFF
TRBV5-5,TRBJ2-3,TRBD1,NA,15,TGTGCCAGCAGCCCAAGAGACAGGGGTACAGATACGCAGTATTTT,CASSPRDRGTDTQYF
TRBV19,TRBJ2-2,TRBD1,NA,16,TGTGCCAGTAGCAACCGACAGGGGTCCAACACCGGGGAGCTGTTTTTT,CASSNRQGSNTGELFF
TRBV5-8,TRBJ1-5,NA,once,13,TGTGCCAGCAGGCAGACGGGAAATCAGCCCCAGCATTTT,CASRQTGNQPQHF
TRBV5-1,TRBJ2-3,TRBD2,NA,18,TGCGCCAGCAGCTTCAGCTTAAGTCCTAGCGGCGGCACAGATACGCAGTATTTT,CASSFSLSPSGGTDTQYF
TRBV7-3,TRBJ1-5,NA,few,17,TGTGCCTCGCAAGCGGACAGCGTCCCTTCTCCCCATCAGCCCCAGCATTTT,CASQADSVPSPHQPQHF
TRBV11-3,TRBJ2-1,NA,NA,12,TGTGCCAGCAGCCTATCTTTTGGTGAGCAGTTCTTC,CASSLSFGEQFF
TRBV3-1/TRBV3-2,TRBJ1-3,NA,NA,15,TGTGCCAGCAGCCAAGGCAGGGCTGGCGGAAACACCATATATTTT,CASSQGRAGGNTIYF
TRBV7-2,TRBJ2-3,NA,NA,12,TGTGCCAGCAGCTTAGGAGGACTACCGCAGTATTTT,CASSLGGLPQYF
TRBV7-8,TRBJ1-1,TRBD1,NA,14,TGTGCCAGCAGCTTGGGACAGCTCAACGCTGAAGCTTTCTTT,CASSLGQLNAEAFF
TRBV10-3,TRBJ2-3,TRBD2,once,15,TGTGCCATCAGTGAGAGAGGCGGGAGGGATGATACGCAGTATTTT,CAISERGGRDDTQYF
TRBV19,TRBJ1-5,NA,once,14,TGTGCCAGTAGTATACAGGGTTCCTGGCAGCCCCAGCATTTT,CASSIQGSWQPQHF
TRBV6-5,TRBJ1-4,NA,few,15,TGTGCCAGCAGTCCACCGGGACGGATAAATGAAAAACTGTTTTTT,CASSPPGRINEKLFF
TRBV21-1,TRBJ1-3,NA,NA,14,TGTGCCAGCAGACCGGGACGAAACGGAAACACCATATATTTT,CASRPGRNGNTIYF
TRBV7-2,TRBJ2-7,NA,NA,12,TGTGCCAGCAGTCAGGGGCTTTACGAGCAGTACTTC,CASSQGLYEQYF
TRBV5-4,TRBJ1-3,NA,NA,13,TGTGCCAGCAGCCTTCGCTCTGGAAACACCATATATTTT,CASSLRSGNTIYF